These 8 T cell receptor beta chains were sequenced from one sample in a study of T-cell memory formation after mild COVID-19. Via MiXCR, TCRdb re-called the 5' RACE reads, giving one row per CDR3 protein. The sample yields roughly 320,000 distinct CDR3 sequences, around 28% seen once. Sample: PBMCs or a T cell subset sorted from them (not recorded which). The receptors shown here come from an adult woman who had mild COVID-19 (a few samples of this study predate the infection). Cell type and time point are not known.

CDR3 loop: CASSPQGLRGEQYF. For the CDR3, the DNA is TGTGCCAGCTCACCACAGGGCCTACGTGGGGAGCAGTACTTC. The rearrangement uses TRBV18 and TRBJ2-7; no clear D. The germline V gene encodes CDR1 KGHSH and CDR2 LQKENI. V shed 1 base and J shed 7 bases, with 14 bases lying between them. CDR3 size: 14 residues.

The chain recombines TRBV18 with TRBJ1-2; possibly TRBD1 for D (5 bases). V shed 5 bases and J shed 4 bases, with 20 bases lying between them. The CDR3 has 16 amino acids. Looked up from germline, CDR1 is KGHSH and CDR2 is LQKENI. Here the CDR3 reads CASSAFGTEKTYGYTF. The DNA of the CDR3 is TGTGCCAGCTCAGCCTTCGGGACGGAAAAAACCTATGGCTACACCTTC.

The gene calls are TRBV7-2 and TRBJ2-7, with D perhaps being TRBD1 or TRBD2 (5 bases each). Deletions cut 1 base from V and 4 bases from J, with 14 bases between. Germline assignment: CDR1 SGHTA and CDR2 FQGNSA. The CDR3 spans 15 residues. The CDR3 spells CASSLVDVGVYEQYF. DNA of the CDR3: TGTGCCAGCAGCTTAGTGGATGTGGGGGTGTACGAGCAGTACTTC.

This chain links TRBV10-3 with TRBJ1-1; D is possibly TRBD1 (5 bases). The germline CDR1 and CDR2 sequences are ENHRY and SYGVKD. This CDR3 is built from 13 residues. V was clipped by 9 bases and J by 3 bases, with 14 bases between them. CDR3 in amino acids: CAIGETADTEAFF. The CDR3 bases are TGTGCCATTGGAGAGACAGCTGACACTGAAGCTTTCTTT.

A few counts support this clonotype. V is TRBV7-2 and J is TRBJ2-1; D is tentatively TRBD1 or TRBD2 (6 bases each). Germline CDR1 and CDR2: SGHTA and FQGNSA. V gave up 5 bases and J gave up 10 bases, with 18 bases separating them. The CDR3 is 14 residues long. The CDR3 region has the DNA TGTGCCAGCAGCGGCTTACGGGGGCGAGGAGAGCAGTTCTTC. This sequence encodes CASSGLRGRGEQFF.

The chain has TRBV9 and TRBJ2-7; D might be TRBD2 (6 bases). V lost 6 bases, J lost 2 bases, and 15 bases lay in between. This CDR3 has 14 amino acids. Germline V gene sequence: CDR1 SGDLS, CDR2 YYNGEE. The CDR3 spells CASTRGSETYEQYF. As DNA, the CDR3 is TGTGCCAGCACCCGGGGGAGCGAAACCTACGAGCAGTACTTC.

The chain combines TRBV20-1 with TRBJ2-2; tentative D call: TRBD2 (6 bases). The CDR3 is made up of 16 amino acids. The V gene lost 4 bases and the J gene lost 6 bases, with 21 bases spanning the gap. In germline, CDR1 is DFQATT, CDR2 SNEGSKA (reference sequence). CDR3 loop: CSATRGSGLYAGELFF. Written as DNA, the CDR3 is TGCAGTGCTACCCGGGGTAGCGGCCTTTACGCCGGGGAGCTGTTTTTT.

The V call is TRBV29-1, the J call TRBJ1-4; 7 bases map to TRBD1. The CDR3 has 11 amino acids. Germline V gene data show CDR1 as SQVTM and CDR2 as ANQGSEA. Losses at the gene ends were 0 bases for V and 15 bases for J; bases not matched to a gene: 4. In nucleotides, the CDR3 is TGCAGCGTTGAAGATCCAGGGGGGATGTTTTTT. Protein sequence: CSVEDPGGMFF. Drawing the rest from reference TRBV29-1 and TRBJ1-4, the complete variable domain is SAVISQKPSRDICQRGTSLTIQCQVDSQVTMMFWYRQQPGQSLTLIATANQGSEATYESGFVIDKFPISRPNLTFSTLTVSNMSPEDSSIYLCSVEDPGGMFFGSGTQLSVL.